The T cell receptor (beta chain) described here comes from a study of T-cell reconstitution after alpha-beta-depleted transplantation in children. Unique molecular identifiers were used in preparing the TCRbeta library. One entry per CDR3 protein, called by TCRdb with MiXCR from the PCR reads. The sample yields approximately 1,000,000 distinct CDR3 sequences, 25% to 30% seen once. V lost 5 bases, J lost 1 base, and 11 bases lay in between. This CDR3 comprises 14 residues. The germline CDR1 and CDR2 sequences are SGHVS and FQNEAQ. Findings and limits, study-wide: Surviving recipient T cells and intrathymic progenitors accounted for some patients' high TCRbeta diversity at day 60.

The sample holds many counts of this clonotype. Its antigen is still unknown. This specimen was PBMCs, mostly from graft donor cells, taken 360 days after TCRalphabeta/CD19-depleted stem cell transplant. The receptor was isolated from a boy in the first two years of life who had a stem cell transplant for SCID, so the T cells may come from the graft donor. The chain joins TRBV7-8 to TRBJ1-1, with a weak D call TRBD1 (6 bases). The CDR3, as DNA: TGTGCCAGCAGCCAAGGACAGACGAACACTGAAGCTTTCTTT. It translates to CASSQGQTNTEAFF.